A single sample is the source of the 32 T cell receptor beta chains below, sequenced in a study of cytomegalovirus exposure and HLA in healthy donors. Researchers ran the PCR with 60 Vbeta and 13 Jbeta primers. Some clones are missing from TCRdb's copy, which holds only in-frame ones; the method was immunoSEQ multiplex PCR. The table shows 99,000 or so clones, with 80% to 85% occurring only once. Sequenced: PBMCs. The receptors here all came from a man aged 25 to 40 in good health and CMV-seropositive.

This chain connects TRBV25-1 to TRBJ2-1; TRBD1 matches 8 bases. The CDR3 extends over 15 amino acids. V dropped 6 bases and J dropped 8; count of bases not matched to a gene: 12. The germline V gene encodes CDR1 MGHDK and CDR2 SYGVNS. The CDR3 region is CASSPQTGDDHEQFF. DNA of the CDR3: TGTGCCAGCAGCCCACAGACAGGGGACGACCATGAGCAGTTCTTC. Combining the CDR3 with reference TRBV25-1 and TRBJ2-1 gives the whole variable domain EADIYQTPRYLVIGTGKKITLECSQTMGHDKMYWYQQDPGMELHLIHYSYGVNSTEKGDLSSESTVSRIRTEHFPLTLESARPSHTSQYLCASSPQTGDDHEQFFGPGTRLTVL.

The gene calls are TRBV7-2 and TRBJ1-5; maybe TRBD1 (5 bases). With 5 bases removed from V and 2 bases from J, the gap between germline ends came to 16 bases. Germline V CDR1 and CDR2: SGHTA, FQGNSA. The length of the CDR3 is 16 residues. The chain's CDR3 is CASSAPGGGGNQPQHF. CDR3 coding DNA: TGTGCCAGCAGCGCCCCGGGGGGAGGAGGCAATCAGCCCCAGCATTTT.

With regard to this clone: The germline gene is not matched at one end of the junction; a read error may be the cause. This sequence joins TRBV27 and TRBJ1-5, with D hard to call. The CDR3 spans 14 residues. The germline CDR1 and CDR2 sequences are MNHEY and SMNVEV (reference sequence). CDR3 sequence: CASGFIGGNQPQHF. In DNA form, the CDR3 reads TGTGCCAGCGGTTTTATTGGCGGAAATCAGCCCCAGCATTTT.

The chain has TRBV27 and TRBJ2-7, with TRBD2 matching 12 bases. Germline assignment: CDR1 MNHEY and CDR2 SMNVEV (reference sequence). The V and J ends lost 4 bases and 2 bases, in that order; junction bases with no gene match: 3. The CDR3 sequence is 15 residues long. The CDR3 DNA sequence: TGTGCCAGCAGTTCCCCTAGCGGGGGGGCCTACGAGCAGTACTTC. Amino acid sequence: CASSSPSGGAYEQYF.

The chain couples TRBV30 to TRBJ1-1, with D possibly being TRBD1 (6 bases). CDR3 length: 14 residues. Looked up from germline, CDR1 is GTSNPN and CDR2 is SVGIG (reference sequence). The V end was cut by 3 bases, the J end by 10 bases, with 21 bases between. CDR3 in amino acids: CAWRRGNGGRGAFF. The CDR3 bases are TGTGCCTGGAGAAGGGGAAACGGGGGGCGCGGAGCTTTCTTT.

The chain employs TRBV6-1 and TRBJ1-1, with D possibly being TRBD1 (5 bases). CDR1 is MNHNS, CDR2 SASEGT, per germline. The CDR3 loop spans 13 amino acids. V was trimmed by 9 bases and J by 3 bases, leaving 14 bases between them. The CDR3 loop reads CASRAGIYTEAFF. The CDR3 nucleotides read TGTGCCAGTAGGGCAGGGATTTACACTGAAGCTTTCTTT.

The CDR3 region has the DNA TGTGCCAGCTCACCACAAGCTAGCGGGGGCTCCTACGAGCAGTACTTC. Translating gives CASSPQASGGSYEQYF. The chain carries TRBV18 and TRBJ2-7; 10 nucleotides match TRBD2. V dropped 1 base and J dropped 0; count of bases not matched to a gene: 3. Germline-derived CDR1 and CDR2 are KGHSH and LQKENI. The CDR3 consists of 16 residues.

The chain recombines TRBV5-6 with TRBJ1-2; 8 nucleotides match TRBD1. V dropped 2 bases and J dropped 6; count of bases not matched to a gene: 9. This CDR3 spans 15 amino acids. Germline CDR1 reads SGHDT; CDR2 reads YYEEEE. The CDR3 here is CASSLRPQGAHGYTF. For the CDR3, the DNA is TGTGCCAGCAGCTTAAGGCCCCAGGGGGCGCATGGCTACACCTTC.

The genes are TRBV13 and TRBJ2-5, with TRBD1 matching over 10 bases. V lost 4 bases and J lost 5; bases outside the gene matches: 7. In germline, CDR1 is PRHDT, CDR2 FYEKMQ (reference sequence). The length of the CDR3 is 15 residues. The CDR3 protein is CASSSGQGGWETQYF. CDR3 in DNA: TGTGCCAGCAGCTCCGGACAGGGGGGCTGGGAGACCCAGTACTTC.

The chain carries TRBV27 and TRBJ2-7; TRBD1 aligns across 8 bases. V was clipped by 6 bases and J by 0 bases; unmatched bases: 4. This CDR3 spans 14 amino acids. Germline CDR1 is MNHEY and CDR2 is SMNVEV (reference sequence). In DNA, the CDR3 is TGTGCCAGCAGAGGACAGGGATCCTCCTACGAGCAGTACTTC. It specifies CASRGQGSSYEQYF.

This sequence joins TRBV19 and TRBJ2-1; TRBD1 might be the D (6 bases). The CDR3 consists of 12 residues. CDR1 is LNHDA, CDR2 SQIVND, per germline (reference sequence). Trimming cost V 4 bases and J 9 bases, with 10 bases left between them. CDR3 nucleotides: TGTGCCAGTAGTACAGGGGCGATTGAGCAGTTCTTC. Amino acids: CASSTGAIEQFF. The whole variable domain, filled in from reference TRBV19 and TRBJ2-1, reads DGGITQSPKYLFRKEGQNVTLSCEQNLNHDAMYWYRQDPGQGLRLIYYSQIVNDFQKGDIAEGYSVSREKKESFPLTVTSAQKNPTAFYLCASSTGAIEQFFGPGTRLTVL.

The CDR3 coding sequence is TGTGCCAGCAGTGGGCGACTAGCGGGGGTTGGGTCCCTCGTCAATGAGCAGTTCTTC. Its translation is CASSGRLAGVGSLVNEQFF. The chain couples TRBV6-1 to TRBJ2-1; 12 bases align to TRBD2. The junction had 16 bases not matched to a gene; V was cut back by 4 bases and J by 6 bases. Germline V gene data show CDR1 as MNHNS and CDR2 as SASEGT. The CDR3 loop spans 19 amino acids.

V usage is TRBV5-1 and J usage is TRBJ2-1; TRBD2 aligns across 8 bases. The CDR3 length is 15 residues. V lost 2 bases, J lost 8 bases, and 9 bases stayed unmatched. CDR1 is SGHRS and CDR2 is YFSETQ in the germline V gene. CDR3 in DNA: TGCGCCAGCAGCTTCGCAGTAGCGGGGACGTATGAGCAGTTCTTC. Protein product: CASSFAVAGTYEQFF. The full variable domain, completed using reference TRBV5-1 and TRBJ2-1, is KAGVTQTPRYLIKTRGQQVTLSCSPISGHRSVSWYQQTPGQGLQFLFEYFSETQRNKGNFPGRFSGRQFSNSRSEMNVSTLELGDSALYLCASSFAVAGTYEQFFGPGTRLTVL.

The gene calls are TRBV19 and TRBJ1-4; no clear D gene. The germline gives CDR1 LNHDA, CDR2 SQIVND (reference sequence). The V end was cut by 3 bases, the J end by 5 bases, with 10 bases between. The CDR3 is 14 amino acids. This CDR3 is CASSILLSNEKLFF. The CDR3 DNA reads TGTGCCAGTAGTATCCTCCTAAGCAATGAAAAACTGTTTTTT.

The V gene is TRBV27, the J gene TRBJ1-6, with TRBD1 as a possible D gene (5 bases). The V gene lost 5 bases and the J gene lost 9 bases, with 20 bases spanning the gap. Germline values: CDR1 MNHEY, CDR2 SMNVEV (reference sequence). This CDR3 comprises 16 residues. CDR3 loop: CASSPLAGGISSPLHF. For the CDR3, the DNA is TGTGCCAGCAGTCCTCTGGCGGGGGGGATTAGTTCACCCCTCCACTTT.

Concerning this clone: One junction end does not reproduce the germline sequence, and a read error may be involved. Other DNA variants within this sample encode the same CDR3. The genes are TRBV29-1 and TRBJ1-6; 7 nucleotides match TRBD1. Germline V gene data show CDR1 as SQVTM and CDR2 as ANQGSEA. This CDR3 is 15 amino acids long. The CDR3 coding sequence is TGCAGCGTACGCCAAGGGGGACAGTTAAATTCCCCCCTCCACTTT. This encodes CSVRQGGQLNSPLHF. Complete variable domain (other parts from reference TRBV29-1 and TRBJ1-6): SAVISQKPSRDICQRGTSLTIQCQVDSQVTMMFWYRQQPGQSLTLIATANQGSEATYESGFVIDKFPISRPNLTFSTLTVSNMSPEDSSIYLCSVRQGGQLNSPLHFGNGTRLTVT.

V usage is TRBV6-5 and J usage is TRBJ1-6; 8 bases line up with TRBD1. Germline-derived CDR1 and CDR2 are MNHEY and SVGAGI. J was trimmed by 7 bases and V by 5 bases; bases with no gene match: 7. The CDR3 consists of 15 residues. CDR3 in amino acids: CASSLTGGKNSPLHF. For the CDR3, the DNA is TGTGCCAGCAGTCTTACAGGGGGGAAAAATTCACCCCTCCACTTT.

This chain joins TRBV5-6 and TRBJ2-5; the D is unclear. Germline CDR1 SGHDT, CDR2 YYEEEE. The CDR3 runs 14 residues. Deletions cut 0 bases from V and 1 base from J, with 7 bases between. In DNA form, the CDR3 reads TGTGCCAGCAGCTTGGACTCCCTCCAAGAGACCCAGTACTTC. It specifies CASSLDSLQETQYF.

The chain joins TRBV6-5 to TRBJ1-4, with TRBD1 matching over 10 bases. The CDR3 spans 14 residues. The germline gives CDR1 MNHEY, CDR2 SVGAGI. The trim removed 6 bases at V and 5 bases at J, leaving 3 bases unmatched. The CDR3 sequence is CASSPGQGNEKLFF. For the CDR3, the DNA is TGTGCCAGCAGCCCGGGACAGGGGAATGAAAAACTGTTTTTT.

V is TRBV19 and J is TRBJ2-3, with D possibly matching TRBD2 (7 bases). This CDR3 comprises 15 residues. The germline CDR1 and CDR2 sequences are LNHDA and SQIVND (reference sequence). V was clipped by 4 bases and J by 2 bases, with 13 bases between them. CDR3 amino acids: CASSKTRGPTDTQYF. CDR3 coding DNA: TGTGCCAGTAGTAAGACGCGGGGGCCCACAGATACGCAGTATTTT.

J is TRBJ1-2 and V is TRBV2, with 7 bases aligning to TRBD1. The germline CDR1 and CDR2 sequences are SNHLY and FYNNEI. V lost 3 bases to trimming and J lost 2 bases; unmatched junction nucleotides: 9. The CDR3 consists of 16 residues. The CDR3 loop is CASSDWDRGLNYGYTF. As DNA, the CDR3 is TGTGCCAGCAGTGATTGGGACAGAGGATTAAACTATGGCTACACCTTC. Combining the CDR3 with reference TRBV2 and TRBJ1-2 gives the whole variable domain EPEVTQTPSHQVTQMGQEVILRCVPISNHLYFYWYRQILGQKVEFLVSFYNNEISEKSEIFDDQFSVERPDGSNFTLKIRSTKLEDSAMYFCASSDWDRGLNYGYTFGSGTRLTVV.

This clone has a single count. This chain joins TRBV6-1 and TRBJ2-7; tentatively, D is TRBD1 (6 bases). V was shortened by 6 bases and J by 2 bases, with 14 bases between the two germline ends. The CDR3 runs 14 residues. Germline V gene data show CDR1 as MNHNS and CDR2 as SASEGT. The CDR3, as DNA: TGTGCCAGCAGGGGGACATCGCCCCCCTACGAGCAGTACTTC. Encoded protein: CASRGTSPPYEQYF.

The chain carries TRBV18 and TRBJ2-7; tentative D call: TRBD1 (5 bases). V was pared by 3 bases and J by 1 base, with 10 bases between. The CDR3 totals 14 residues. The germline V gene encodes CDR1 KGHSH and CDR2 LQKENI. This chain's CDR3 is CASSPQGGSYEQYF. The CDR3 DNA is TGTGCCAGCTCACCTCAGGGTGGATCCTACGAGCAGTACTTC.

CDR3: CASSPQQRGNSPLHF. CDR3 bases: TGTGCCAGTAGTCCCCAACAGCGGGGTAATTCACCCCTCCACTTT. V gene TRBV19 combines with J gene TRBJ1-6; D is unresolved. The CDR3 runs 15 residues. Germline values: CDR1 LNHDA, CDR2 SQIVND (reference sequence). Trimming took off 5 bases at V and 6 bases at J, with 14 bases between the two ends.

The genes are TRBV6-1 and TRBJ1-2, with D possibly TRBD1 on 6 matching bases. Trimming left V 7 bases short and J 5 bases short, with 11 bases between. Germline V gene lookup returns CDR1 MNHNS and CDR2 SASEGT. The CDR3 extends over 12 amino acids. CDR3: CASTTGIYGYTF. The DNA for the CDR3 is TGTGCCAGCACCACAGGGATTTATGGCTACACCTTC.

The chain employs TRBV2 and TRBJ1-6, with a tentative D call TRBD1 (5 bases). Trimming left V 4 bases short and J 7 bases short, with 11 bases between. The germline V gene encodes CDR1 SNHLY and CDR2 FYNNEI. CDR3 length: 14 residues. CDR3 amino acids: CASSVRRGNSPLHF. The CDR3 bases are TGTGCCAGCAGTGTGAGAAGGGGAAATTCACCCCTCCACTTT.

J is TRBJ2-2 and V is TRBV14, with a possible D match to TRBD2 (6 bases). The CDR3 has 16 residues. Germline loops: CDR1 SGHDN, CDR2 FVKESK. V was trimmed by 3 bases and J by 3 bases, leaving 14 bases between them. The CDR3 loop reads CASSHLTRRHTGELFF. The CDR3 bases are TGTGCCAGCAGCCACCTGACTAGGCGCCACACCGGGGAGCTGTTTTTT.

This clone appeared once. This chain's CDR3 is CASSYGGTQYF. CDR3 sequence (DNA): TGTGCCAGCAGTTACGGCGGGACCCAGTACTTC. The chain links TRBV6-5 to TRBJ2-5; D call uncertain. From germline, CDR1 is MNHEY and CDR2 SVGAGI. The CDR3 runs 11 residues. Trimming shortened V by 2 bases and J by 7 bases, and 5 bases separated the two germline ends.

The chain couples TRBV4-2 to TRBJ1-4, with 8 bases identical to TRBD1. CDR1 is LGHNA, CDR2 YNFKEQ, per germline. The CDR3 totals 15 residues. V was clipped by 1 base and J by 8 bases; unmatched bases: 6. The CDR3 protein is CASSQAGGLGEKLFF. CDR3 in DNA: TGTGCCAGCAGCCAAGCAGGGGGCCTTGGGGAAAAACTGTTTTTT.

The CDR3: CAWTLGGTETQYF. The CDR3, as DNA: TGTGCCTGGACCTTAGGGGGCACAGAGACCCAGTACTTC. The chain has TRBV30 and TRBJ2-5; the match to TRBD1 covers 7 bases. Germline values: CDR1 GTSNPN, CDR2 SVGIG (reference sequence). The CDR3 extends over 13 amino acids. J gave up 4 bases and V 4 bases, and 6 bases lay outside the gene matches.

This rearrangement joins TRBV19 to TRBJ1-2; 10 bases are a match to TRBD1. The germline gives CDR1 LNHDA, CDR2 SQIVND (reference sequence). The CDR3 runs 13 residues. V shed 6 bases and J 8 bases; nucleotides not matched to a gene: 6. CDR3 amino acids: CASSDRGLEGYTF. The CDR3 DNA follows: TGTGCCAGTAGCGACAGGGGGCTCGAAGGCTACACCTTC.

CDR3 residues: CASSQDNTEYEQYF. As DNA, the CDR3 is TGCGCCAGCAGCCAAGATAACACAGAGTACGAGCAGTACTTC. J is TRBJ2-7 and V is TRBV4-1, with unresolved D. The CDR3 extends over 14 amino acids. In germline, CDR1 is MGHRA, CDR2 YSYEKL. The ends were cut back, 0 bases at V and 4 bases at J, with 10 bases in the middle.